This TCR beta chain was retrieved from a study of identifying expanded T cells in peripheral blood. Libraries were prepared by immunoSEQ multiplex PCR; TCRdb keeps only in-frame clonotypes and omits some of them. The table records over 100,000 clones, about 87% of them present only once. Trimming removed 5 bases at V and 5 bases at J, with 13 bases between. The CDR3 spans 13 residues. Looked up from germline, CDR1 is MNHNS and CDR2 is SASEGT. This clonotype was obtained from a person aged 18-69 years in good health. The chain carries TRBV6-1 and TRBJ2-7; D is possibly TRBD2 (7 bases). Sequenced: blood. CDR3 region: CASSRTGGDEQYF. The DNA of the CDR3 is TGTGCCAGCAGTAGGACGGGGGGCGACGAGCAGTACTTC.